Sequencing of this T cell receptor (beta chain) was carried out in a study of blood T cell repertoires in COVID-19 (dated by TCRdb to 2019 to 2021). Some background on the complete study: Collaborator samples came from the United States, Italy and Spain and covered acute and convalescent phases of COVID-19. The material from the prospective study consisted of cDNA or gDNA derived from T cells, B-cell-depleted T cells, or PBMCs. Deeply sampled blood TCRbeta repertoires from subjects exposed to, actively infected with, or recovered from COVID-19 were included in the dataset. The repertoires were released in a freely available public database meant as a resource for research on the immune response to SARS-CoV-2. The samples were drawn from the first 160 participants of the ongoing ImmuneRACE study and from 1,254 subjects provided by 6 global collaborators. A de-identified subject ID, COVID-19 status, age in years and sex were almost always included in the sample metadata. Where available, HLA class I and class II types were obtained from metadata supplied by the sample provider rather than from assay-based typing.

The paper as a whole reports these results and caveats: The quantity of clinical and demographic metadata differed by source and by participant and was supplied without curation.

On this clone: Which antigen it targets is not known. It has no much larger one-base neighbor in the sample; base qualities were not kept.

The CDR3 runs 15 residues from the cysteine to the phenylalanine. Only CDR3 DNA remains: 45 bases, in frame from the first base. From V the trimming removes 5 bases and from J it removes 7 bases, while the gene matches leave 12 bases of the junction unaccounted for. CDR1 and CDR2 were assigned from the germline V gene as SGHTA and FQGNSA. TCRbeta CDR3 regions were amplified from genomic DNA by means of the immunoSEQ Assay, a bias-controlled multiplex PCR. The study's own analysis went as follows. Within the assay, amplification of reference gene primers was used to estimate how many nucleated cells each sample contained. Sequence reads were collapsed and filtered to measure the absolute abundance of every unique TCRbeta CDR3 rearrangement. Productive Simpson clonality was computed per sample as the square root of Simpson's diversity index over productive rearrangements. This is the immuneACCESS table as TCRdb keeps it, with only in-frame sequences that have V and J called. A part of the clones is gone; compared with another copy, unresolved V genes explain less than half, and the rest is unexplained. The V and J calls and clone size were taken over from that table, and D and trimming were inferred from the DNA. Here the sample has a few hundred thousand clones; approximately 86% occur a single time. In total, the top ten clones hold about 15% of the sample.

Participants in the prospective study were aged roughly 18 to 95 years, lived in 24 United States geographic areas, and enrolled through a virtual design. To assign participants to cohorts, the prospective study relied on clinical history that participants themselves reported in a screening survey and a study questionnaire. In the prospective study, whole blood, serum and a nasopharyngeal or oropharyngeal swab were collected from each participant by mobile phlebotomists. Participants in the prospective study had the option to provide additional blood draws and questionnaires over an approximately 2-month period. Before DNA extraction, prospective study blood samples were shipped either frozen or at room temperature.

The specimen was PBMCs or T cells enriched from blood (not recorded which). This receptor was obtained from a woman between 50 and 59 years old with acute COVID-19. The chain links TRBV7-2 with TRBJ2-7; 9 central nucleotides agree with TRBD2. The CDR3 reads as follows: CASSLLLAGSLEQYF. The DNA is as follows: TGTGCCAGCAGCCTCCTGCTAGCGGGGTCTTTGGAGCAGTACTTC.